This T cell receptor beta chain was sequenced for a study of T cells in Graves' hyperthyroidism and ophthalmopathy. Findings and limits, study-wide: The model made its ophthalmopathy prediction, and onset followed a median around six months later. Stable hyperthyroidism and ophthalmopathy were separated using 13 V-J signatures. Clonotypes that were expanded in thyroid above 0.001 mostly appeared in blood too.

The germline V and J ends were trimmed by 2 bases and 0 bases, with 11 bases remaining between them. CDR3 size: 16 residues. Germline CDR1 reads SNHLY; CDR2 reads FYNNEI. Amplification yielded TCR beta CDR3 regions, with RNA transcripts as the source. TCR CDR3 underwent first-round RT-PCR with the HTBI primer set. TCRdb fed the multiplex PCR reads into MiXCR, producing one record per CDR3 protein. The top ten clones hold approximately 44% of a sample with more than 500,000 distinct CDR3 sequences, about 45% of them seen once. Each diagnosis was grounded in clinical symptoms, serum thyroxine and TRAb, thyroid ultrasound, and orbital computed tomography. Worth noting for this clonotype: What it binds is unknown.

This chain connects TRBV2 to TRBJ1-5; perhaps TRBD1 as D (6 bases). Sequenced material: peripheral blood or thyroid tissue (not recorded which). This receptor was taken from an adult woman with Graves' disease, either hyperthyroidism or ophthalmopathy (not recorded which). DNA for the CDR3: TGTGCCAGCAGTGAATGGACAGCTTATAGCAATCAGCCCCAGCATTTT. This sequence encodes CASSEWTAYSNQPQHF.